The entry below gives a single T cell receptor (beta chain) sequence along with its context. The data belong to a study of blood T cell repertoires in COVID-19. Overall study: Samples of COVID-19 (acute and convalescent) were obtained from the United States, Italy and Spain.

Here immunoSEQ multiplex PCR was the method, and the copy in TCRdb shows in-frame clones only, minus some. The sample includes some 260,000 clones, approximately 88% of them seen just once. This CDR3 region has 13 residues. Germline lookup yields CDR1 SEHNR and CDR2 FQNEAQ (reference sequence). V gave up 5 bases and J gave up 2 bases; unmatched junction bases: 2. The gene calls are TRBV7-9 and TRBJ2-7; 8 positions agree with TRBD2. The receptor's source is a human donor in a cohort sampled during active COVID-19. The sequenced sample was peripheral blood. Here the CDR3 DNA reads TGTGCCAGCAGCCCGACTAGCGCCTACGAGCAGTACTTC. Its protein product is CASSPTSAYEQYF.